The entry that follows covers one T cell receptor (beta chain) sequence. This sample was taken from a study of cytomegalovirus exposure and HLA in healthy donors. Participants comprised healthy donors of bone marrow. Researchers ran the PCR with 60 Vbeta and 13 Jbeta primers. Repertoires were generated with immunoSEQ multiplex PCR, while TCRdb's copy carries only in-frame clones and drops some. The profile covers 50,000 to 70,000 clones, with approximately 78% appearing a single time and 3% taken by the ten largest. Trimming shortened V by 5 bases and J by 1 base, and 11 bases separated the two germline ends. The CDR3 loop spans 13 amino acids. CDR1 GTSNPN and CDR2 SVGIG come from the germline V gene (reference sequence).

The V call is TRBV30, the J call TRBJ1-1; D remains unclear. The specimen sequenced was PBMCs. The TCR comes from a girl under 18 in good health and CMV-seropositive. The CDR3 region is CAWDPGKNTEAFF. The CDR3 nucleotides read TGTGCCTGGGACCCCGGGAAGAACACTGAAGCTTTCTTT.